One sample yielded the 12 T cell receptor beta chains listed below, sequenced in a study of T cells after posttransplantation cyclophosphamide. Generated by immunoSEQ multiplex PCR, the TCRdb table keeps only in-frame clones and is missing some. In the table there are 10,000 to 13,000 clones, 90% to 95% of which are singletons. Sequenced material: naive CD8+ T cells sorted from PBMCs. These receptors came from a man aged 25 to 40 in good health and a related stem cell transplant donor.

The rearrangement joins TRBV6-6 to TRBJ1-5; TRBD1 matches 9 bases. The length of the CDR3 is 16 residues. V shed 5 bases and J 5 bases; nucleotides not matched to a gene: 10. Germline V gene lookup returns CDR1 MNHNY and CDR2 SVGAGI (reference sequence). The CDR3 DNA is TGTGCCAGCAGTACTCACTGGGGACAGGGCGATCAGCCCCAGCATTTT. It is translated as CASSTHWGQGDQPQHF.

V is TRBV7-9 and J is TRBJ2-1, with 13 bases identical to TRBD2. The CDR3 is made up of 17 amino acids. In germline, CDR1 is SEHNR, CDR2 FQNEAQ (reference sequence). Trimming at V came to 0 bases and at J to 1 base, leaving 0 bases not matched to a gene. This CDR3 reads CASSLAGLAGSYNEQFF. In DNA form, the CDR3 reads TGTGCCAGCAGCTTAGCGGGACTAGCGGGGTCCTACAATGAGCAGTTCTTC.

The CDR3 DNA follows: TGCGCCAGCAGCCGGGACAGGGTGTCGGGGACTGAAGCTTTCTTT. It translates to CASSRDRVSGTEAFF. The chain joins TRBV4-1 to TRBJ1-1; TRBD1 matches at 9 bases. The CDR3 contains 15 residues. Unmatched junction bases numbered 8, after V lost 4 bases and J lost 5 bases. The germline gives CDR1 MGHRA, CDR2 YSYEKL.

The CDR3 protein is CASSDDGDTAYNEQFF. CDR3 nucleotide sequence: TGTGCCAGCAGTGACGATGGGGACACCGCCTACAATGAGCAGTTCTTC. This chain joins TRBV27 and TRBJ2-1, with D possibly being TRBD1 (6 bases). This CDR3 region has 16 residues. The ends were cut back, 5 bases at V and 2 bases at J, with 16 bases in the middle. The V gene's germline CDR1 is MNHEY and CDR2 SMNVEV (reference sequence).

This clone was counted a few times. The chain is built from TRBV23-1 and TRBJ1-4, with D unresolved. TRBV23-1 is an ORF for which the function is uncertain. There are 13 residues in the CDR3. V was trimmed by 4 bases and J by 10 bases, leaving 13 bases between them. CDR3 nucleotides: TGCGCCAGCAGTCTAAAGGGAGGGCCAAAACTGTTTTTT. Translating it yields CASSLKGGPKLFF.

This chain's CDR3 is CASSPGGYSPLHF. The CDR3 DNA reads as TGTGCCAGCAGTCCGGGGGGATATTCACCCCTCCACTTT. This chain links TRBV27 with TRBJ1-6; weak D call: TRBD1 (5 bases). Germline V gene sequence: CDR1 MNHEY, CDR2 SMNVEV (reference sequence). Trimming removed 5 bases at V and 8 bases at J, with 10 bases between. This CDR3 has 13 residues.

The chain links TRBV28 to TRBJ2-2, with TRBD1 matching 7 bases. The germline gives CDR1 MDHEN, CDR2 SYDVKM. The CDR3 extends over 16 amino acids. V shed 3 bases, J shed 5 bases, and the junction held 9 bases outside the gene matches. The CDR3 bases are TGTGCCAGCAGTTTGAGTGCAGGGGGTAAAACCGGGGAGCTGTTTTTT. It codes for CASSLSAGGKTGELFF.

The genes are TRBV5-4 and TRBJ2-5; D perhaps matches TRBD1 (5 bases). The J call is in doubt because the DNA end fits TRBJ2-7 better. Germline CDR1 and CDR2: SGHNT and YYREEE (reference sequence). CDR3 length equals 14 residues. CDR3 nucleotide sequence: TGTGCCAGCAGCTTGGAAAGGGGCTACTACGAGCAGTACTTC. It is translated as CASSLERGYYEQYF.

CDR3 in amino acids: CASSSSGADTQYF. DNA of the CDR3: TGTGCCAGCAGCTCCAGCGGGGCAGATACGCAGTATTTT. V and J are TRBV7-3 and TRBJ2-3, with 7 bases matching TRBD2. Looked up from germline, CDR1 is SGHTA and CDR2 is FQGTGA. V was clipped by 4 bases and J by 4 bases; unmatched bases: 2. This CDR3 spans 13 amino acids.

The chain couples TRBV11-2 to TRBJ2-3; maybe TRBD1 (6 bases). The CDR3 is made up of 16 amino acids. V was shortened by 6 bases and J by 5 bases, with 21 bases between the two germline ends. Looked up from germline, CDR1 is SGHAT and CDR2 is FQNNGV. The CDR3 nucleotides read TGTGCCAGCAGTCCGGTTAACAGGGTTGAGATAGATACGCAGTATTTT. This gives the protein CASSPVNRVEIDTQYF.

CDR3 region: CASSYRAGSQETQYF. The CDR3 region has the DNA TGTGCCAGCAGTTACCGGGCGGGGTCCCAAGAGACCCAGTACTTC. This chain links TRBV6-6 with TRBJ2-5; D possibly corresponds to TRBD2 (6 bases). Germline lookup yields CDR1 MNHNY and CDR2 SVGAGI (reference sequence). V gave up 2 bases and J gave up 1 base, with 11 bases separating them. The CDR3 consists of 15 residues.

CDR3 loop: CASRSGTGSWTGELFF. The CDR3 nucleotides are TGTGCCAGTAGATCTGGGACAGGGTCGTGGACCGGGGAGCTGTTTTTT. The chain combines TRBV19 with TRBJ2-2; 9 bases fit TRBD1. Looked up from germline, CDR1 is LNHDA and CDR2 is SQIVND (reference sequence). After removal of 6 bases from V and 5 bases from J, the junction contained 10 bases not matched to a gene. The CDR3 runs to 16 residues.